The 25 T cell receptor beta chains in this list originate from one sample, sequenced in a study of shared clonotypes between healthy human individuals (dated by TCRdb to the early 2020s). Libraries came from the immunoSEQ multiplex PCR assay. Held by TCRdb, this immuneACCESS table contains in-frame sequences only and omits some clones. Under half of the omission traces to an unresolved V gene where checked; the cause of the rest is unknown. This sample holds under 2,500,000 clones; almost 96% were observed only once. The ten most abundant clones make up more than 0.1% of the sample. The specimen was naive CD4+ T cells sorted from blood. In light of the paper, this sample's cell subset or site label describes: CD45RA+ positively selected. These receptors came from a man between 18 and 29 years old in good health.

The CDR3 bases are TGTGCCAGCAAACTCCGACTGGGTGAAAAACTGTTTTTT. Residues: CASKLRLGEKLFF. The V and J genes are TRBV6-5 and TRBJ1-4; D remains unclear. Looked up from germline, CDR1 is MNHEY and CDR2 is SVGAGI. The CDR3 is made up of 13 amino acids. The V end lost 7 bases, the J end lost 7 bases, and 13 bases lay between the germline ends.

A note on this clone: This sample also contains other DNA sequences that code for the same CDR3. V gene TRBV5-1 combines with J gene TRBJ2-1, with 13 bases matching TRBD2. The CDR3 extends over 14 amino acids. Germline V gene sequence: CDR1 SGHRS, CDR2 YFSETQ. The V segment lost 8 bases and the J segment 5 bases; nucleotides outside the gene matches: 4. In nucleotides, the CDR3 is TGCGCCAGTTCCGGGACTAGCGGGAACAATGAGCAGTTCTTC. Translating it yields CASSGTSGNNEQFF.

The rearrangement links TRBV6-4 to TRBJ2-1; the match to TRBD1 covers 7 bases. With V trimmed by 4 bases and J by 0 bases, 0 bases remained unmatched. The CDR3 loop spans 14 amino acids. The germline CDR1 and CDR2 sequences are MRHNA and SNTAGT. CDR3 sequence reads: CASSGQGSYNEQFF. Here the CDR3 DNA reads TGTGCCAGCAGTGGACAGGGCTCCTACAATGAGCAGTTCTTC.

In its sample, this clone was seen once. The chain links TRBV25-1 to TRBJ2-1, with 8 bases matching TRBD1. Germline lookup yields CDR1 MGHDK and CDR2 SYGVNS. This CDR3 comprises 14 residues. After removal of 4 bases from V and 3 bases from J, the junction contained 2 bases not matched to a gene. Here the CDR3 DNA reads TGTGCCAGCAGTGGGACAGGGTACTACAATGAGCAGTTCTTC. As protein: CASSGTGYYNEQFF.

The chain couples TRBV7-9 to TRBJ1-1, with a possible D match to TRBD1 (5 bases). Trimming pared 5 bases from V and 3 bases from J, leaving 28 bases between. CDR1 SEHNR and CDR2 FQNEAQ come from the germline V gene (reference sequence). CDR3 length: 19 residues. The CDR3 reads CASSPSPGGVVRGYTEAFF. The CDR3 nucleotides are TGTGCCAGCAGCCCATCCCCGGGGGGAGTAGTCCGAGGGTACACTGAAGCTTTCTTT.

The gene calls are TRBV6-5 and TRBJ2-1, with TRBD2 matching 7 bases. Per germline, CDR1 MNHEY and CDR2 SVGAGI. The V and J ends lost 4 bases and 7 bases, in that order; junction bases with no gene match: 4. This CDR3 contains 13 residues. This CDR3 reads CASSLGRGNEQFF. CDR3 bases: TGTGCCAGCAGTTTGGGGCGGGGGAATGAGCAGTTCTTC.

The chain employs TRBV15 and TRBJ2-5, with a weak D call TRBD1 (5 bases). The V gene's germline CDR1 is LNHNV and CDR2 YYDKDF (reference sequence). V was clipped by 0 bases and J by 5 bases, with 16 bases between them. The CDR3 runs 16 residues. In nucleotides, the CDR3 is TGTGCCACCAGCAGAGATCTCGTAGGGGCCGGGGAGACCCAGTACTTC. Its translation is CATSRDLVGAGETQYF.

This chain connects TRBV20-1 to TRBJ1-2, with D perhaps TRBD1 (5 bases). V lost 7 bases and J lost 8, with 14 bases in between. The CDR3 is 11 residues long. Germline V gene data show CDR1 as DFQATT and CDR2 as SNEGSKA (reference sequence). The CDR3 coding sequence is TGCAGTGTTAGGGGTACAGGAGGCTACACCTTC. This translates into CSVRGTGGYTF.

The V gene is TRBV5-1, the J gene TRBJ1-1; weak D call: TRBD1 (5 bases). Trimming took 6 bases from V and 5 from J, leaving 14 bases between them. Germline lookup yields CDR1 SGHRS and CDR2 YFSETQ. The CDR3 sequence is 13 residues long. The CDR3 DNA sequence: TGCGCCAGCATCCTGGGGGTACTTACTGAAGCTTTCTTT. Amino acid sequence: CASILGVLTEAFF.

The rearrangement joins TRBV7-2 to TRBJ2-1; 10 positions match TRBD2. CDR1 and CDR2 from the germline V gene are SGHTA and FQGNSA. This CDR3 has 15 amino acids. Trimming took 5 bases from V and 1 from J; bases not matched to a gene: 2. The CDR3: CASSTGLASYNEQFF. The CDR3 region has the DNA TGTGCCAGCAGCACGGGACTAGCGTCCTACAATGAGCAGTTCTTC.

The V call is TRBV7-2, the J call TRBJ2-1; 9 nucleotides match TRBD2. The CDR3 contains 15 residues. The V gene's germline CDR1 is SGHTA and CDR2 FQGNSA. After removal of 5 bases from V and 4 bases from J, the junction contained 6 bases not matched to a gene. CDR3 in amino acids: CASSQREVAYNEQFF. CDR3 sequence (DNA): TGTGCCAGCAGCCAGCGGGAGGTAGCTTACAATGAGCAGTTCTTC.

The chain employs TRBV30 and TRBJ2-3; the match to TRBD1 covers 8 bases. With V trimmed by 2 bases and J by 6 bases, 7 bases remained unmatched. This CDR3 is built from 14 residues. CDR1 GTSNPN and CDR2 SVGIG come from the germline V gene (reference sequence). The CDR3 nucleotides read TGTGCCTGGAGTATCGACAGGGGTATCGATACGCAGTATTTT. Translation gives CAWSIDRGIDTQYF.

The chain combines TRBV27 with TRBJ1-1, with unresolved D. Germline CDR1 MNHEY, CDR2 SMNVEV (reference sequence). V dropped 3 bases and J dropped 2 bases, with 10 bases sitting between them. The CDR3 length is 14 residues. CDR3 region: CASSFGGGNTEAFF. CDR3 coding DNA: TGTGCCAGCAGTTTTGGCGGAGGAAACACTGAAGCTTTCTTT.

This chain connects TRBV5-5 to TRBJ1-4; the D is unclear. Trimming left V 2 bases short and J 0 bases short, with 8 bases between. This CDR3 has 15 amino acids. Germline values: CDR1 SGHKS, CDR2 YYEKEE (reference sequence). The CDR3 nucleotides read TGTGCCAGCAGCTTCCGACACTCAACTAATGAAAAACTGTTTTTT. It yields the protein CASSFRHSTNEKLFF.

The chain joins TRBV2 to TRBJ1-5, with no clear D. The germline V and J ends were trimmed by 2 bases and 5 bases, with 4 bases remaining between them. The CDR3 contains 12 residues. Looked up from germline, CDR1 is SNHLY and CDR2 is FYNNEI. CDR3 sequence reads: CASSENDQPQHF. The CDR3 bases are TGTGCCAGCAGTGAAAACGATCAGCCCCAGCATTTT.

This chain's CDR3 is CASSLGLTNEKLFF. The CDR3 DNA sequence: TGTGCCAGCAGCTTAGGCCTAACTAATGAAAAACTGTTTTTT. The chain employs TRBV13 and TRBJ1-4; D not certain. V lost 0 bases and J 1 base, leaving 3 bases between the germline ends. Germline V gives CDR1 PRHDT, CDR2 FYEKMQ (reference sequence). CDR3 size: 14 residues.

For this clone: One end of the junction does not line up with germline, which may come from a read error. This chain uses TRBV7-2 with TRBJ2-7; 9 nucleotides line up with TRBD1. The CDR3 sequence is 15 residues long. The germline CDR1 and CDR2 sequences are SGHTA and FQGNSA. Here the CDR3 reads CASSLVEGQGYEQYF. In DNA, the CDR3 is TGTGCTAGCAGCTTAGTGGAGGGACAGGGCTACGAGCAGTACTTC.

The chain carries TRBV5-5 and TRBJ1-1; possible D gene TRBD1, 5 bases. The CDR3 covers 14 residues. The V gene lost 1 base and the J gene lost 5 bases, with 12 bases spanning the gap. Looked up from germline, CDR1 is SGHKS and CDR2 is YYEKEE (reference sequence). CDR3 nucleotide sequence: TGTGCCAGCAGCTTGCGTGTCAGGGCGACTGAAGCTTTCTTT. Amino acid sequence: CASSLRVRATEAFF.

The chain has TRBV6-6 and TRBJ1-1, with 8 bases lining up with TRBD1. This CDR3 comprises 16 residues. From germline, CDR1 is MNHNY and CDR2 SVGAGI (reference sequence). V lost 6 bases, J lost 0 bases, and 9 bases stayed unmatched. CDR3 nucleotides: TGTGCCAGCAGCCCCCGGGACAGGAGCCTGAACACTGAAGCTTTCTTT. Its protein is CASSPRDRSLNTEAFF.

This chain connects TRBV30 to TRBJ1-1; 8 positions agree with TRBD1. Trimming at V came to 6 bases and at J to 5 bases, leaving 17 bases not matched to a gene. The length of the CDR3 is 16 residues. Per the germline V gene, CDR1 is GTSNPN and CDR2 is SVGIG (reference sequence). This chain's CDR3 is CACLEVGQGMGTEAFF. The CDR3 region has the DNA TGTGCCTGTCTGGAAGTAGGACAGGGTATGGGAACTGAAGCTTTCTTT.

The rearrangement links TRBV30 to TRBJ1-1; no clear D gene. The CDR3 runs to 12 residues. CDR1 GTSNPN and CDR2 SVGIG come from the germline V gene (reference sequence). Trimming shortened V by 2 bases and J by 4 bases, and 8 bases separated the two germline ends. The CDR3 sequence is CAWSRGATEAFF. The CDR3 DNA is TGTGCCTGGAGTCGGGGAGCCACTGAAGCTTTCTTT.

This chain uses TRBV4-1 with TRBJ2-2; D unresolved. There are 14 residues in the CDR3. The V end was cut by 1 base, the J end by 4 bases, with 7 bases between. Germline CDR1 MGHRA, CDR2 YSYEKL. The CDR3 region is CASSQGHLTGELFF. CDR3 DNA: TGCGCCAGCAGCCAAGGACACCTCACCGGGGAGCTGTTTTTT.

Of note for this clone: Other DNA sequences in the sample encode the same CDR3. The V call is TRBV7-2, the J call TRBJ2-2; TRBD2 agrees at 13 bases. CDR1 and CDR2 from the germline V gene are SGHTA and FQGNSA. The CDR3 has 16 residues. V shed 0 bases, J shed 5 bases, and the junction held 0 bases outside the gene matches. In nucleotides, the CDR3 is TGTGCCAGCAGCTTAGCGGGACTAGCGGGGACCGGGGAGCTGTTTTTT. It encodes CASSLAGLAGTGELFF.

The rearrangement joins TRBV10-1 to TRBJ2-7; 13 bases agree with TRBD2. Germline CDR1 WNHNN, CDR2 SYGVQD (reference sequence). The CDR3 consists of 15 residues. V was pared by 4 bases and J by 2 bases, with 2 bases of the junction left unmatched. CDR3 sequence (DNA): TGCGCCAGCAGTGGTGGGACTAGCGGGACCTACGAGCAGTACTTC. Its protein product is CASSGGTSGTYEQYF.

The chain carries TRBV28 and TRBJ1-2; D unresolved. The germline V and J ends were trimmed by 4 bases and 4 bases, with 4 bases remaining between them. Looked up from germline, CDR1 is MDHEN and CDR2 is SYDVKM. This CDR3 has 11 residues. The CDR3 here is CASSSTYGYTF. In DNA, the CDR3 is TGTGCCAGCAGTTCCACCTATGGCTACACCTTC.